These T cell receptor beta chains were read from a single sample in a study of T-cell reconstitution after alpha-beta-depleted transplantation in children. TCRdb redid the calling of the PCR reads with MiXCR, one entry per CDR3 protein. The sample holds approximately 500,000 distinct CDR3 sequences, over 9.5% seen once. Sequencing used PBMCs, obtained before TCRalphabeta/CD19-depleted stem cell transplant. All receptors come from a child aged 2 to 15 with inherited bone marrow failure, due to receive a stem cell transplant. CDR3s include the opening cysteine and the closing phenylalanine or tryptophan. D genes are given only for firm matches. Not all rows give a size; the values are once, few, many and, for expanded clones, a class.

clone_size j_call v_call d_call cdr3_aa cdr3_nt
- TRBJ1-2 TRBV12-3/TRBV12-4 - CASSLGVAGYTF TGTGCCAGCAGTTTGGGGGTAGCAGGCTACACCTTC
few TRBJ1-1 TRBV5-1 - CASSPAGETEAFF TGCGCCAGCAGCCCTGCGGGGGAAACTGAAGCTTTCTTT
many TRBJ2-7 TRBV7-9 TRBD1 CASSFQGEGYEQYF TGTGCCAGCAGCTTTCAGGGGGAAGGCTACGAGCAGTACTTC
many TRBJ2-5 TRBV20-1 TRBD2 CSAPNRDYFFQETQYF TGCAGTGCCCCGAACCGGGACTACTTCTTCCAAGAGACCCAGTACTTC
many TRBJ2-1 TRBV7-9 TRBD2 CASSSGLAGGSLAEQFF TGTGCCAGCAGCTCTGGACTAGCGGGAGGGTCCTTGGCTGAGCAGTTCTTC
few TRBJ2-1 TRBV13 TRBD2 CASSLSGNYEQFF TGTGCCAGCAGCCTGAGCGGGAACTATGAGCAGTTCTTC
many TRBJ1-1 TRBV5-1 - CASSEGGNTEAFF TGCGCCAGCAGCGAGGGTGGGAACACTGAAGCTTTCTTT
- TRBJ2-3 TRBV30 TRBD2 CAWPTSGSFTDTQYF TGTGCCTGGCCCACTAGCGGGAGCTTCACAGATACGCAGTATTTT
many TRBJ1-4 TRBV7-2 TRBD1 CASSFHRGPNEKLFF TGTGCCAGCAGCTTCCACAGGGGCCCTAATGAAAAACTGTTTTTT
many TRBJ1-5 TRBV4-3 - CASSQSARGNQPQHF TGCGCCAGCAGCCAAAGCGCCAGGGGCAATCAGCCCCAGCATTTT
many TRBJ2-2 TRBV2 TRBD1 CASSAARGTGELFF TGTGCCAGCAGTGCGGCCAGGGGGACCGGGGAGCTGTTTTTT
many TRBJ2-5 TRBV29-1 TRBD2 CSGLSGRALVSEETQYF TGCAGCGGACTTAGCGGGAGGGCCCTCGTATCTGAAGAGACCCAGTACTTC
many TRBJ1-5 TRBV14 - CASSQMSNQPQHF TGTGCCAGCAGCCAAATGAGCAATCAGCCCCAGCATTTT
many TRBJ2-1 TRBV30 TRBD2 CAWSTGLAGEQFF TGTGCCTGGAGTACCGGACTAGCCGGTGAGCAGTTCTTC
many TRBJ1-5 TRBV6-1 - CASSRGQFLNQPQHF TGTGCCAGCAGCCGTGGACAGTTTCTCAATCAGCCCCAGCATTTT
- TRBJ2-7 TRBV30 - CAWTGTGEQYF TGTGCCTGGACGGGGACGGGAGAGCAGTACTTC
- TRBJ2-7 TRBV3-1 - CASSQDSGNEQYF TGTGCCAGCAGCCAAGATTCAGGGAACGAGCAGTACTTC
many TRBJ2-3 TRBV30 TRBD2 CAWSGAGGDTQYF TGTGCCTGGAGCGGAGCGGGAGGGGATACGCAGTATTTT
many TRBJ2-1 TRBV3-1 TRBD2 CASSDGTSGRSYNEQFF TGTGCCAGCAGCGATGGGACTAGCGGGAGGTCGTACAATGAGCAGTTCTTC
many TRBJ2-1 TRBV29-1 TRBD2 CSVRLAQNEQFF TGCAGCGTTCGACTAGCTCAGAATGAGCAGTTCTTC
many TRBJ2-7 TRBV7-2 - CASSFALIYEQYF TGTGCCAGCAGCTTCGCTTTAATCTATGAGCAGTACTTC
- TRBJ2-5 TRBV23-1 TRBD2 CASRWKGGETQYF TGCGCCAGCAGATGGAAGGGAGGGGAGACCCAGTACTTC
many TRBJ2-3 TRBV3-1 TRBD2 CALLARAGVVTDTQYF TGTGCCCTTCTGGCGAGAGCGGGAGTCGTCACAGATACGCAGTATTTT
many TRBJ2-2 TRBV7-9 - CASSLGDTELFF TGTGCCAGCAGCTTAGGGGACACAGAGCTGTTTTTT
many TRBJ2-3 TRBV3-1 - CASSVGVYTDTQYF TGTGCCAGCAGCGTTGGGGTCTACACAGATACGCAGTATTTT
many TRBJ2-1 TRBV2 - CASSVLAHNEQFF TGTGCCAGCAGTGTCCTAGCGCACAATGAGCAGTTCTTC
many TRBJ1-5 TRBV10-3 TRBD1 CAPRRGQGQPQHF TGTGCCCCCCGCAGGGGGCAGGGTCAGCCCCAGCATTTT
many TRBJ2-7 TRBV5-1 - CASSVRDHPYEQYF TGCGCCAGCAGCGTCCGGGACCATCCCTACGAGCAGTACTTC
many TRBJ2-1 TRBV4-3 - CASSHLDGGNEQFF TGCGCCAGCAGCCATTTAGATGGGGGGAATGAGCAGTTCTTC
many TRBJ2-1 TRBV20-1 - CSAKREFVNEQFF TGCAGTGCTAAACGGGAGTTTGTCAATGAGCAGTTCTTC
many TRBJ2-7 TRBV7-2 TRBD2 CASSFRTSGAEQYF TGTGCCAGCAGCTTCAGGACTAGCGGGGCCGAGCAGTACTTC
many TRBJ2-3 TRBV28 - CASGVPSRGTDTQYF TGTGCCAGCGGGGTCCCGTCGCGGGGAACAGATACGCAGTATTTT
many TRBJ2-1 TRBV30 - CAWSVLVNEQFF TGTGCCTGGAGTGTACTTGTAAATGAGCAGTTCTTC
many TRBJ2-1 TRBV12-3/TRBV12-4 TRBD2 CASSLAETSGRVNEQFF TGTGCCAGCAGTTTAGCGGAGACTAGCGGGAGAGTTAATGAGCAGTTCTTC
many TRBJ2-2 TRBV7-2 - CASSFHTAGELFF TGTGCCAGCAGCTTTCATACGGCCGGGGAGCTGTTTTTT
- TRBJ2-7 TRBV19 TRBD2 CASSIASGPFSYEQYF TGTGCCAGTAGTATCGCTAGCGGACCCTTCTCCTACGAGCAGTACTTC
few TRBJ2-1 TRBV6-1 TRBD2 CASSSGTSGRDEQFF TGTGCCAGCAGTAGCGGGACTAGCGGGAGAGATGAGCAGTTCTTC
many TRBJ2-3 TRBV5-6 TRBD2 CASSPGLADTDTQYF TGTGCCAGCAGCCCAGGACTAGCTGACACAGATACGCAGTATTTT
- TRBJ2-3 TRBV29-1 TRBD2 CSVVGLAGVWSTDTQYF TGCAGCGTTGTAGGTCTAGCGGGAGTATGGAGCACAGATACGCAGTATTTT
- TRBJ2-1 TRBV11-2 TRBD2 CASSLVGTSGGSSYNEQFF TGTGCCAGCAGCTTAGTCGGGACTAGCGGGGGGAGCTCCTACAATGAGCAGTTCTTC
many TRBJ1-2 TRBV6-1 - CASSLSGTERYGYTF TGTGCCAGCAGTCTGTCCGGGACGGAACGCTATGGCTACACCTTC
many TRBJ2-3 TRBV29-1 TRBD1 CSVEAGTGGDTQYF TGCAGCGTTGAAGCAGGGACAGGGGGAGATACGCAGTATTTT
few TRBJ2-6 TRBV2 - CASRPTGSGANVLTF TGTGCCAGCAGACCAACAGGCTCTGGGGCCAACGTCCTGACTTTC
many TRBJ2-3 TRBV10-3 - CAIRQDGDTQYF TGTGCCATCAGGCAGGATGGAGATACGCAGTATTTT
- TRBJ2-7 TRBV28 TRBD1 CASSSDGQGGYEQYF TGTGCCAGCAGTTCAGACGGACAGGGGGGCTACGAGCAGTACTTC
many TRBJ2-2 TRBV5-1 - CASSPDRPGELFF TGCGCCAGCAGCCCCGACAGGCCCGGGGAGCTGTTTTTT
few TRBJ2-3 TRBV29-1 TRBD2 CSVCLAGGPDTQYF TGCAGCGTTTGTCTAGCGGGAGGGCCGGATACGCAGTATTTT
few TRBJ1-4 TRBV4-3 - CASSRDEKLFF TGCGCCAGCAGCCGTGATGAAAAACTGTTTTTT
many TRBJ2-7 TRBV29-1 - CSAVSGPSYEQYF TGCAGCGCCGTTAGCGGTCCGTCCTACGAGCAGTACTTC
many TRBJ2-3 TRBV6-1 TRBD2 CASSGTQREHTDTQYF TGTGCCAGCAGTGGGACCCAGCGGGAACACACAGATACGCAGTATTTT
many TRBJ2-7 TRBV7-9 - CASSPHGTYEQYF TGTGCCAGCAGCCCACACGGAACCTACGAGCAGTACTTC
- TRBJ2-7 TRBV7-2 TRBD1 CASSLVGTVLRNYEQYF TGTGCCAGCAGCCTCGTCGGGACAGTGTTGAGGAACTACGAGCAGTACTTC